The 25 T cell receptor beta chains presented below share a single source sample, sequenced in a study of CD8 T cells in Susac syndrome. Random hexamers were used to reverse transcribe an amount of roughly 0.45 to 1 ug RNA. MiXCR, applied by TCRdb to the immunoSEQ multiplex PCR reads, yields one record per CDR3 protein. The data show over 100,000 distinct CDR3 sequences, just over 95% seen once. The sequenced material came from CD4+ T cells from PBMCs. Receptor source: a human donor with Susac syndrome.

The V and J genes are TRBV29-1 and TRBJ2-2, with D maybe TRBD1 (6 bases). Trimming left V 4 bases short and J 2 bases short, with 11 bases between. CDR3 size: 14 residues. From germline, CDR1 is SQVTM and CDR2 ANQGSEA. The CDR3 loop is CSVVRDTNTGELFF. CDR3 DNA sequence: TGCAGCGTTGTGAGGGACACCAACACCGGGGAGCTGTTTTTT.

The rearrangement uses TRBV18 and TRBJ2-1; no definite D call. The CDR3 has 13 amino acids. V lost 2 bases, J lost 8 bases, and 10 bases lay in between. Germline V gene sequence: CDR1 KGHSH, CDR2 LQKENI. This CDR3 reads CASSPIARDEQFF. CDR3 nucleotides: TGTGCCAGCTCACCAATAGCCCGCGATGAGCAGTTCTTC.

The V call is TRBV15, the J call TRBJ2-5; no reliable D call. The germline gives CDR1 LNHNV, CDR2 YYDKDF (reference sequence). The CDR3 consists of 15 residues. V lost 3 bases and J 2 bases, leaving 13 bases between the germline ends. CDR3 sequence (DNA): TGTGCCACCAGCAGGGAAAACGACGGGCAAGAGACCCAGTACTTC. Its translation: CATSRENDGQETQYF.

This chain uses TRBV20-1 with TRBJ2-1; D remains unclear. This CDR3 is 15 amino acids long. Trimming took off 3 bases at V and 7 bases at J, with 19 bases between the two ends. Germline CDR1 and CDR2: DFQATT and SNEGSKA (reference sequence). In nucleotides, the CDR3 is TGCAGTGCTAGCAGCCCAGCCGAGAGATCAAATGAGCAGTTCTTC. It yields the protein CSASSPAERSNEQFF.

This clonotype was recorded only once. The rearrangement joins TRBV6-1 to TRBJ2-3; 9 bases line up with TRBD2. V shed 8 bases and J 4 bases; nucleotides not matched to a gene: 7. The CDR3 totals 14 residues. The germline V gene has CDR1 MNHNS and CDR2 SASEGT. CDR3 in amino acids: CASAGGASADTQYF. The CDR3 nucleotides read TGTGCCAGCGCGGGGGGGGCGAGCGCAGATACGCAGTATTTT.

The chain links TRBV12-5 to TRBJ2-5; D is undetermined. Looked up from germline, CDR1 is LGHNT and CDR2 is FRNRAP. CDR3 length: 15 amino acids. V dropped 6 bases and J dropped 4 bases, with 18 bases sitting between them. Here the CDR3 reads CASGLGLSSGETQYF. The CDR3 region has the DNA TGTGCTAGTGGCCTCGGTTTGTCCTCGGGAGAGACCCAGTACTTC. Full variable domain (remainder filled in from reference TRBV12-5 and TRBJ2-5): DARVTQTPRHKVTEMGQEVTMRCQPILGHNTVFWYRQTMMQGLELLAYFRNRAPLDDSGMPKDRFSAEMPDATLATLKIQPSEPRDSAVYFCASGLGLSSGETQYFGPGTRLLVL.

This chain joins TRBV11-1 and TRBJ2-3; no clear D gene. The CDR3 contains 14 residues. Trimming left V 0 bases short and J 6 bases short, with 10 bases between. CDR1 and CDR2 (germline): SGHAT, FQDESV (reference sequence). The CDR3 loop reads CASSLAPVADTQYF. The CDR3 coding sequence is TGTGCCAGCAGCTTAGCGCCAGTCGCGGATACGCAGTATTTT.

The V and J genes are TRBV5-6 and TRBJ1-4, with no clear D. The CDR3 is made up of 14 amino acids. The V end lost 3 bases, the J end lost 8 bases, and 14 bases lay between the germline ends. Germline lookup yields CDR1 SGHDT and CDR2 YYEEEE. CDR3 residues: CASSSSPVGEKLFF. CDR3 coding DNA: TGTGCCAGCAGCTCCTCCCCCGTCGGAGAAAAACTGTTTTTT. Based on the CDR3 plus reference TRBV5-6 and TRBJ1-4, the full variable domain is DAGVTQSPTHLIKTRGQQVTLRCSPKSGHDTVSWYQQALGQGPQFIFQYYEEEERQRGNFPDRFSGHQFPNYSSELNVNALLLGDSALYLCASSSSPVGEKLFFGSGTQLSVL.

The chain couples TRBV12-3 or TRBV12-4 to TRBJ1-5, with D possibly TRBD1 on 6 matching bases. The CDR3 has 13 amino acids. V lost 7 bases to trimming and J lost 7 bases, with 14 bases between them. The DNA of the CDR3 is TGTGCCAGCAACCTCAGGGGCGGCCAGCCCCAGCATTTT. It encodes CASNLRGGQPQHF.

The CDR3: CASGLGAGGVYNEQFF. The CDR3 DNA reads TGTGCTAGTGGTCTGGGGGCGGGAGGAGTCTACAATGAGCAGTTCTTC. The chain uses TRBV12-5 and TRBJ2-1; 8 nucleotides line up with TRBD2. The J segment lost 3 bases and the V segment lost 5 bases, leaving 9 bases of the junction unmatched. CDR1 is LGHNT and CDR2 is FRNRAP in the germline V gene. The CDR3 consists of 16 residues. The entire variable domain, with the rest obtained from reference TRBV12-5 and TRBJ2-1, is as follows: DARVTQTPRHKVTEMGQEVTMRCQPILGHNTVFWYRQTMMQGLELLAYFRNRAPLDDSGMPKDRFSAEMPDATLATLKIQPSEPRDSAVYFCASGLGAGGVYNEQFFGPGTRLTVL.

Points on this clonotype: An end of the junction differs from the germline gene, which may be a read error. The rearrangement uses TRBV29-1 and TRBJ2-7, with 8 bases lining up with TRBD1. This CDR3 is built from 13 residues. Germline V gene sequence: CDR1 SQVTM, CDR2 ANQGSEA. CDR3 DNA: TGCAGCGTAGAAGCGGACAGGGATTACGAGCAGTACTTC. This translates into CSVEADRDYEQYF.

The rearrangement uses TRBV20-1 and TRBJ2-1; TRBD2 aligns across 10 bases. The CDR3 contains 14 residues. The germline CDR1 and CDR2 sequences are DFQATT and SNEGSKA (reference sequence). With 6 bases clipped from V and 7 bases from J, the junction kept 9 bases outside the gene matches. The CDR3 region is CSASGTSVGNEQFF. The CDR3 nucleotides read TGCAGTGCCTCAGGGACTAGCGTTGGGAATGAGCAGTTCTTC.

The V call is TRBV7-2, the J call TRBJ2-7; D may match TRBD1 or TRBD2 (5 bases each). Per germline, CDR1 SGHTA and CDR2 FQGNSA. With 2 bases removed from V and 6 bases from J, the gap between germline ends came to 14 bases. The CDR3 loop spans 14 amino acids. Written as DNA, the CDR3 is TGTGCCAGCAGCTTAAGTGGGGGTTGGCGCGAGCAGTACTTC. It codes for CASSLSGGWREQYF.

This rearrangement joins TRBV7-8 to TRBJ1-2; TRBD1 matches at 7 bases. Germline V lookup: CDR1 SGHVS, CDR2 FQNEAQ. J was trimmed by 0 bases and V by 8 bases; bases with no gene match: 9. The CDR3 extends over 15 amino acids. The chain's CDR3 is CASGLGQVTNYGYTF. CDR3 nucleotide sequence: TGTGCCAGCGGCCTCGGACAGGTTACTAACTATGGCTACACCTTC.

The J gene is TRBJ1-2, the V gene TRBV27; no definite D call. This CDR3 spans 15 amino acids. The ends were cut back, 5 bases at V and 8 bases at J, with 21 bases in the middle. Germline values: CDR1 MNHEY, CDR2 SMNVEV (reference sequence). The CDR3 region is CASSVSGTHTSGYTF. In DNA, the CDR3 is TGTGCCAGCAGTGTGAGCGGAACCCATACTTCGGGCTACACCTTC.

The chain has TRBV30 and TRBJ2-1; D unresolved. The CDR3 has 12 amino acids. Trimming removed 5 bases from V and 0 bases from J, with 5 bases in between. Germline V gene data show CDR1 as GTSNPN and CDR2 as SVGIG (reference sequence). The CDR3 coding sequence is TGTGCCTGGGTGCGCTCCTACAATGAGCAGTTCTTC. It encodes CAWVRSYNEQFF.

The chain combines TRBV7-9 with TRBJ1-1; the D is unclear. Germline V gene data show CDR1 as SEHNR and CDR2 as FQNEAQ (reference sequence). Trimming stripped 5 bases from V and 0 bases from J, with 13 bases between. CDR3 length: 15 amino acids. The chain's CDR3 is CASSTDVHMNTEAFF. The DNA of the CDR3 is TGTGCCAGCAGCACGGACGTTCACATGAACACTGAAGCTTTCTTT.

This chain joins TRBV30 and TRBJ2-6; D is unclear. CDR3 length equals 15 residues. CDR1 is GTSNPN, CDR2 SVGIG, per germline (reference sequence). V lost 2 bases, J lost 0 bases, and 8 bases lay in between. The CDR3 spells CAWSKPTSGANVLTF. Written as DNA, the CDR3 is TGTGCCTGGAGTAAACCGACCTCTGGGGCCAACGTCCTGACTTTC.

The chain joins TRBV28 to TRBJ2-1; 9 bases agree with TRBD1. CDR1 is MDHEN, CDR2 SYDVKM, per germline. Unmatched junction bases numbered 12, after V lost 6 bases and J lost 9 bases. This CDR3 spans 15 amino acids. The CDR3 coding sequence is TGTGCCAGCAGCAAAACAGGGGGCGGTAGCAGTGAGCAGTTCTTC. This sequence encodes CASSKTGGGSSEQFF.

The CDR3 loop reads CASSELERMLAEAFF. In DNA form, the CDR3 reads TGTGCCAGCAGTGAACTCGAGCGCATGCTGGCTGAAGCTTTCTTT. V usage is TRBV2 and J usage is TRBJ1-1, with D unclear. CDR1 SNHLY and CDR2 FYNNEI come from the germline V gene. The CDR3 sequence is 15 residues long. V lost 2 bases and J lost 6, with 16 bases in between. Based on the CDR3 plus reference TRBV2 and TRBJ1-1, the full variable domain is EPEVTQTPSHQVTQMGQEVILRCVPISNHLYFYWYRQILGQKVEFLVSFYNNEISEKSEIFDDQFSVERPDGSNFTLKIRSTKLEDSAMYFCASSELERMLAEAFFGQGTRLTVV.

The chain uses TRBV4-2 and TRBJ2-4, with D tentatively TRBD1 or TRBD2 (5 bases each). The V end was cut by 0 bases, the J end by 7 bases, with 19 bases between. The CDR3 sequence is 17 residues long. Germline CDR1 reads LGHNA; CDR2 reads YNFKEQ. This CDR3 reads CASSQDAGGVWGNIQYF. DNA of the CDR3: TGTGCCAGCAGCCAAGACGCTGGTGGGGTTTGGGGGAACATTCAGTACTTC.

The V call is TRBV29-1, the J call TRBJ2-1; TRBD1 matches 7 bases. CDR1 SQVTM and CDR2 ANQGSEA come from the germline V gene. The length of the CDR3 is 13 residues. V lost 7 bases, J lost 2 bases, and 5 bases stayed unmatched. CDR3 DNA sequence: TGCAGCGGCCAGGGGGATCCCTACAATGAGCAGTTCTTC. It yields the protein CSGQGDPYNEQFF.

This chain links TRBV7-6 with TRBJ2-2; 7 bases agree with TRBD2. The CDR3 loop spans 15 amino acids. Germline V gene data show CDR1 as SGHVS and CDR2 as FNYEAQ. V dropped 5 bases and J dropped 1; count of bases not matched to a gene: 4. In DNA, the CDR3 is TGTGCCAGCAGCCCCGGGACTATGAACACCGGGGAGCTGTTTTTT. Amino acids: CASSPGTMNTGELFF.

This chain joins TRBV7-2 and TRBJ2-5, with TRBD2 matching over 7 bases. The germline gives CDR1 SGHTA, CDR2 FQGNSA. Trimming took 4 bases from V and 5 from J; bases not matched to a gene: 13. The CDR3 consists of 16 residues. CDR3 DNA: TGTGCCAGCAGCTCCCGGGCAGCGGCCGGGGGGGAGACCCAGTACTTC. Translated: CASSSRAAAGGETQYF.

The genes are TRBV5-1 and TRBJ2-5, with a weak D call TRBD2 (6 bases). This CDR3 is built from 15 residues. Germline-derived CDR1 and CDR2 are SGHRS and YFSETQ. V lost 2 bases and J 2 bases, leaving 13 bases between the germline ends. CDR3 DNA: TGCGCCAGCAGCTTAATGGGGGGAGATCAAGAGACCCAGTACTTC. This translates into CASSLMGGDQETQYF.